Presented here are 20 T cell receptor beta chains from one specimen sequenced in a study of cytomegalovirus exposure and HLA in healthy donors. 13 Jbeta primers and 60 Vbeta primers were used for the PCR. Some clones are missing from TCRdb's copy, which holds only in-frame ones; the method was immunoSEQ multiplex PCR. The sample lists 150,000 to 200,000 clones, approximately 83% occurring once. The specimen was PBMCs. These receptors came from a man between 18 and 29 years old in good health and CMV-seropositive.

This chain joins TRBV5-8 and TRBJ1-2, with 7 bases lining up with TRBD1. The CDR3 is made up of 15 amino acids. Germline V gene lookup returns CDR1 SGHTS and CDR2 YDEGEE. With 6 bases clipped from V and 8 bases from J, the junction kept 16 bases outside the gene matches. This chain's CDR3 is CASTLRGTDPHGYTF. The CDR3 DNA follows: TGTGCCAGCACCCTCAGGGGGACAGATCCTCACGGCTACACCTTC.

CDR3 sequence (DNA): TGTGCCAGCTCACTGGGGACAGAGAACACTGAAGCTTTCTTT. Translated, it gives CASSLGTENTEAFF. J is TRBJ1-1 and V is TRBV18; 7 nucleotides agree with TRBD1. The CDR3 is 14 residues long. Unmatched junction bases numbered 3, after V lost 4 bases and J lost 1 base. Looked up from germline, CDR1 is KGHSH and CDR2 is LQKENI.

The J gene is TRBJ1-5, the V gene TRBV7-8, with 8 nucleotides matching TRBD1. Germline values: CDR1 SGHVS, CDR2 FQNEAQ. J was trimmed by 1 base and V by 2 bases; bases with no gene match: 4. The CDR3 consists of 16 residues. Here the CDR3 DNA reads TGTGCCAGCAGCTTACTCGGACAGGGCAGCAATCAGCCCCAGCATTTT. Its translation: CASSLLGQGSNQPQHF.

The genes are TRBV11-2 and TRBJ1-1; D is unclear. Germline V gene sequence: CDR1 SGHAT, CDR2 FQNNGV. V shed 5 bases and J shed 2 bases, with 12 bases lying between them. CDR3 length: 14 residues. The CDR3 DNA follows: TGTGCCAGCAGCCTTTTACAGAAAAACACTGAAGCTTTCTTT. It specifies CASSLLQKNTEAFF. The complete variable domain, with remaining parts taken from reference TRBV11-2 and TRBJ1-1, reads EAGVAQSPRYKIIEKRQSVAFWCNPISGHATLYWYQQILGQGPKLLIQFQNNGVVDDSQLPKDRFSAERLKGVDSTLKIQPAKLEDSAVYLCASSLLQKNTEAFFGQGTRLTVV.

V and J are TRBV30 and TRBJ2-5, with D possibly matching TRBD1 (6 bases). V was trimmed by 0 bases and J by 1 base, leaving 9 bases between them. This CDR3 is built from 14 residues. In germline, CDR1 is GTSNPN, CDR2 SVGIG (reference sequence). CDR3 loop: CAWSVGTSQETQYF. DNA of the CDR3: TGTGCCTGGAGTGTGGGGACATCCCAAGAGACCCAGTACTTC.

The chain joins TRBV29-1 to TRBJ1-2; no firm D call. CDR1 and CDR2 from the germline V gene are SQVTM and ANQGSEA. Trimming cost V 3 bases and J 8 bases, with 19 bases left between them. There are 14 residues in the CDR3. Here the CDR3 DNA reads TGCAGCGTTGACGACATAGGTAATAGTGGAGGCTACACCTTC. This translates into CSVDDIGNSGGYTF.

This clone was observed once. The CDR3: CASSLGLREPQHF. The DNA of the CDR3 is TGTGCCAGCAGCTTAGGTCTTAGAGAGCCCCAGCATTTT. The V and J genes are TRBV11-2 and TRBJ1-5; no clear D gene. Trimming took off 1 base at V and 8 bases at J, with 9 bases between the two ends. CDR1 is SGHAT, CDR2 FQNNGV, per germline. The CDR3 is made up of 13 amino acids.

This clone has a single count. The CDR3 DNA reads TGTGCCAGCGTAGCGGGGGGGCTGGATACGCAGTATTTT. It encodes CASVAGGLDTQYF. This chain links TRBV2 with TRBJ2-3; 11 bases agree with TRBD2. The germline V gene has CDR1 SNHLY and CDR2 FYNNEI. Trimming cost V 8 bases and J 6 bases; bases outside gene matches: 4. There are 13 residues in the CDR3.

This chain connects TRBV20-1 to TRBJ1-1, with 8 bases lining up with TRBD1. Germline lookup yields CDR1 DFQATT and CDR2 SNEGSKA (reference sequence). V gave up 5 bases and J gave up 11 bases; unmatched junction bases: 4. The CDR3 has 10 amino acids. DNA of the CDR3: TGCAGTGCTCAGGGGGCCCGGGCTTTCTTT. Its protein product is CSAQGARAFF.

The V and J genes are TRBV11-2 and TRBJ1-3, with 7 bases matching TRBD1. Germline V gene data show CDR1 as SGHAT and CDR2 as FQNNGV. CDR3 length: 14 residues. V shed 6 bases and J 4 bases; nucleotides not matched to a gene: 6. Here the CDR3 reads CASRKRTGGNTIYF. CDR3 DNA: TGTGCCAGCAGGAAACGGACAGGAGGAAACACCATATATTTT.

This clone came up once. The chain employs TRBV12-5 and TRBJ1-1; TRBD1 aligns across 9 bases. This CDR3 contains 15 residues. Germline V lookup: CDR1 LGHNT, CDR2 FRNRAP. Unmatched junction bases numbered 5, after V lost 6 bases and J lost 0 bases. The CDR3 loop reads CASGPGQGMNTEAFF. CDR3 sequence (DNA): TGTGCTAGTGGCCCCGGACAGGGGATGAACACTGAAGCTTTCTTT.

In this sample, this clone turned up once. The chain uses TRBV6-5 and TRBJ1-4; no clear D gene. Germline assignment: CDR1 MNHEY and CDR2 SVGAGI. The CDR3 consists of 16 residues. Trimming removed 3 bases from V and 5 bases from J, with 16 bases in between. The CDR3 reads CASSYFPPRSNEKLFF. The CDR3 DNA sequence: TGTGCCAGCAGTTATTTTCCACCCAGATCCAATGAAAAACTGTTTTTT.

The table lists this clone with a count of one. J is TRBJ2-5 and V is TRBV27, with TRBD2 identical over 9 bases. The V segment lost 6 bases and the J segment 4 bases; nucleotides outside the gene matches: 6. Germline-derived CDR1 and CDR2 are MNHEY and SMNVEV (reference sequence). This CDR3 has 14 amino acids. CDR3 DNA sequence: TGTGCCAGCAGAGATCTAGCGGGGCTAGAGACCCAGTACTTC. This sequence encodes CASRDLAGLETQYF.

The V and J genes are TRBV9 and TRBJ2-3, with D unclear. The germline V and J ends were trimmed by 6 bases and 1 base, with 15 bases remaining between them. The CDR3 totals 15 residues. CDR1 is SGDLS, CDR2 YYNGEE, per germline. CDR3 residues: CASNIGRPGTDTQYF. CDR3 DNA sequence: TGTGCCAGCAATATCGGCAGGCCTGGCACAGATACGCAGTATTTT.

This clone appeared once. The gene calls are TRBV6-1 and TRBJ1-5, with a possible D match to TRBD1 (5 bases). CDR3 size: 14 residues. Germline CDR1 is MNHNS and CDR2 is SASEGT. Trimming left V 2 bases short and J 7 bases short, with 12 bases between. The CDR3 loop reads CASSEYQGAQPQHF. CDR3 DNA: TGTGCCAGCAGTGAATATCAAGGGGCACAGCCCCAGCATTTT.

This chain uses TRBV7-8 with TRBJ1-1; TRBD1 matches at 7 bases. Germline trimming cut 5 bases from V and 4 bases from J; bases unmatched to any gene: 10. The CDR3 is made up of 15 amino acids. In germline, CDR1 is SGHVS, CDR2 FQNEAQ. The CDR3 spells CASSPRDSLITEAFF. The CDR3 coding sequence is TGTGCCAGCAGCCCCAGGGACAGTTTAATCACTGAAGCTTTCTTT.

This rearrangement joins TRBV11-2 to TRBJ2-1; possibly TRBD1 for D (6 bases). Germline V gene lookup returns CDR1 SGHAT and CDR2 FQNNGV. The CDR3 length is 15 residues. The V end lost 1 base, the J end lost 5 bases, and 12 bases lay between the germline ends. The DNA of the CDR3 is TGTGCCAGCAGCTTAGGGGCAGGGGCCGACAATGAGCAGTTCTTC. Translation: CASSLGAGADNEQFF. Looking up the rest from reference TRBV11-2 and TRBJ2-1 gives the full variable domain: EAGVAQSPRYKIIEKRQSVAFWCNPISGHATLYWYQQILGQGPKLLIQFQNNGVVDDSQLPKDRFSAERLKGVDSTLKIQPAKLEDSAVYLCASSLGAGADNEQFFGPGTRLTVL.

The CDR3 reads CASSLEPSGDLAYEQYF. In DNA form, the CDR3 reads TGCGCCAGCAGCTTGGAGCCTAGCGGGGACCTGGCCTACGAGCAGTACTTC. The rearrangement links TRBV5-1 to TRBJ2-7; 9 nucleotides match TRBD2. V shed 0 bases and J 2 bases; nucleotides not matched to a gene: 9. CDR3 length: 17 amino acids. Germline V gene sequence: CDR1 SGHRS, CDR2 YFSETQ.

The chain carries TRBV19 and TRBJ1-2; D not resolved. The CDR3 has 13 residues. In germline, CDR1 is LNHDA, CDR2 SQIVND (reference sequence). Trimming removed 6 bases at V and 4 bases at J, with 12 bases between. The CDR3 spells CASRQSRFYGYTF. In DNA form, the CDR3 reads TGTGCCAGTAGGCAGAGCAGGTTCTATGGCTACACCTTC.

To note about this clone: Other DNA sequences in this sample translate to the same CDR3. The genes are TRBV9 and TRBJ2-2, with D perhaps TRBD2 (5 bases). The CDR3 spans 15 residues. Germline loops: CDR1 SGDLS, CDR2 YYNGEE. The ends were cut back, 4 bases at V and 0 bases at J, with 10 bases in the middle. CDR3 sequence: CASSLTGANTGELFF. The CDR3 coding sequence is TGTGCCAGCAGCCTCACCGGGGCGAACACCGGGGAGCTGTTTTTT.